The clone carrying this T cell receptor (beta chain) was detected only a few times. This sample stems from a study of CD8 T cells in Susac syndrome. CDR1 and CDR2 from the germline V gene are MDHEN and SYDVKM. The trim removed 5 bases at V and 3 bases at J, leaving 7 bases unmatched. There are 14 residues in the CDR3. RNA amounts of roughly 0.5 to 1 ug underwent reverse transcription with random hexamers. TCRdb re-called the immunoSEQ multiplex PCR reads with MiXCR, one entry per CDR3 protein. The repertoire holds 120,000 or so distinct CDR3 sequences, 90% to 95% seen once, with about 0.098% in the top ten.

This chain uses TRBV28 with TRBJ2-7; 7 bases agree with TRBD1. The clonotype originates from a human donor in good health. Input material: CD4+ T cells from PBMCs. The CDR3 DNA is TGTGCCAGCAGTCCTGGGGACAGAGTCTACGAGCAGTACTTC. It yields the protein CASSPGDRVYEQYF. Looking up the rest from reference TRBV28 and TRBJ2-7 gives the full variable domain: DVKVTQSSRYLVKRTGEKVFLECVQDMDHENMFWYRQDPGLGLRLIYFSYDVKMKEKGDIPEGYSVSREKKERFSLILESASTNQTSMYLCASSPGDRVYEQYFGPGTRLTVT.